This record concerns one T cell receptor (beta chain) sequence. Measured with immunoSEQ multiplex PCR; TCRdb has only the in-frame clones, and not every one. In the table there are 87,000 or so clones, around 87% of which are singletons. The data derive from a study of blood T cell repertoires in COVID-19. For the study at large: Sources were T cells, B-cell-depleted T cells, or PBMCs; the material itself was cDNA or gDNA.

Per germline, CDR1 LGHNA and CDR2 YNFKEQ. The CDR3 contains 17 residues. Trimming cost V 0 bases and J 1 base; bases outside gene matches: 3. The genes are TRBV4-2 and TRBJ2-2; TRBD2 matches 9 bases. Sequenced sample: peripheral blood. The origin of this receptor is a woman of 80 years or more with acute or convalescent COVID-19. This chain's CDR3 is CASSQDRTSVNTGELFF. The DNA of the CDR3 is TGTGCCAGCAGCCAAGATAGGACTAGCGTGAACACCGGGGAGCTGTTTTTT.